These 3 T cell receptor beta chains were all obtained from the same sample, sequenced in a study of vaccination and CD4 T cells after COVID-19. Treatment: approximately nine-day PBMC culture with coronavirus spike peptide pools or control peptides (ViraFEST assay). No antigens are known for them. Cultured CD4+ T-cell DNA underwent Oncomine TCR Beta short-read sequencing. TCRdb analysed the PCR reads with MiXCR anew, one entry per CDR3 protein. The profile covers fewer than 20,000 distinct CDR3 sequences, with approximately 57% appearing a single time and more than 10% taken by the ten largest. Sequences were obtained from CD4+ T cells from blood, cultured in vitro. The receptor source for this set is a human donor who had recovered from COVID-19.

The CDR3 here is CASSLGQRTEAFF. The CDR3 bases are TGTGCCAGCAGCTTAGGACAGAGGACTGAAGCTTTCTTT. The chain carries TRBV7-9 and TRBJ1-1; possibly TRBD1 for D (5 bases). V was shortened by 1 base and J by 5 bases, with 8 bases between the two germline ends. Germline-derived CDR1 and CDR2 are SEHNR and FQNEAQ (reference sequence). This CDR3 is built from 13 residues.

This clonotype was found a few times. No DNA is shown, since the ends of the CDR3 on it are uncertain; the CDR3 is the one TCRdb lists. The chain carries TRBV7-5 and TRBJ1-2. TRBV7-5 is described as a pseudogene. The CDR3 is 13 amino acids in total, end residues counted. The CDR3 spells CISVPEDVYGYTF.

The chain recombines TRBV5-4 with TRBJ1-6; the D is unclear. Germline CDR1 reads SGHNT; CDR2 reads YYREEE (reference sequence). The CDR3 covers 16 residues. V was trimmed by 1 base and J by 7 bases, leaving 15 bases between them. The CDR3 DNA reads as TGTGCCAGCAGCTTGTATGAACAGAGGATGAATTCACCCCTCCACTTT. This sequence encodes CASSLYEQRMNSPLHF.